This entry lists 10 T cell receptor beta chains sequenced from one sample in a study of T cell responses to AZD1222 COVID-19 vaccine. Measured with immunoSEQ multiplex PCR; TCRdb has only the in-frame clones, and not every one. The sample yields around 130,000 clones, about 90% seen once. The source was peripheral blood, collected 28 days after the second AZD1222 dose. The receptors originated from an adult who received the AZD1222 COVID-19 vaccine.

The CDR3 protein is CATWTGWEVNQPQHF. The CDR3 DNA follows: TGTGCCACTTGGACAGGGTGGGAAGTCAATCAGCCCCAGCATTTT. The chain combines TRBV28 with TRBJ1-5; TRBD1 matches at 8 bases. The V gene's germline CDR1 is MDHEN and CDR2 SYDVKM. The V gene end was trimmed by 10 bases and the J gene end by 3 bases; junction bases not matched to a gene: 11. The CDR3 is 15 amino acids.

This rearrangement joins TRBV7-9 to TRBJ1-2; D might be TRBD1 (6 bases). The V and J ends lost 5 bases and 4 bases respectively, with 23 bases between them. The CDR3 has 17 amino acids. From germline, CDR1 is SEHNR and CDR2 FQNEAQ (reference sequence). The CDR3 sequence is CASSHDLVRGAVYGYTF. CDR3 nucleotide sequence: TGTGCCAGCAGCCACGACTTAGTGCGGGGGGCCGTCTATGGCTACACCTTC.

The gene calls are TRBV7-9 and TRBJ1-2; D possibly corresponds to TRBD1 (5 bases). The CDR3 has 13 residues. The germline V and J ends were trimmed by 5 bases and 3 bases, with 10 bases remaining between them. CDR1 and CDR2 (germline): SEHNR, FQNEAQ (reference sequence). This CDR3 is CASSLGGDYGYTF. In DNA, the CDR3 is TGTGCCAGCAGCCTAGGAGGGGACTATGGCTACACCTTC.

This sequence joins TRBV29-1 and TRBJ1-1; D remains unclear. V was cut by 4 bases and J by 0 bases, with 12 bases left in between. The V gene's germline CDR1 is SQVTM and CDR2 ANQGSEA. The length of the CDR3 is 14 residues. The CDR3 sequence is CSVAGRLMNTEAFF. CDR3 coding DNA: TGCAGCGTTGCTGGACGGCTAATGAACACTGAAGCTTTCTTT.

The sample holds one count of this clone. The V and J genes are TRBV12-5 and TRBJ1-5; TRBD1 matches 8 bases. V shed 7 bases, J shed 6 bases, and the junction held 11 bases outside the gene matches. The CDR3 contains 15 residues. In germline, CDR1 is LGHNT, CDR2 FRNRAP. In nucleotides, the CDR3 is TGTGCTAGTGCCCCCCCAGGGGGCGTCCGTCAGCCCCAGCATTTT. Encoded protein: CASAPPGGVRQPQHF.

V is TRBV7-9 and J is TRBJ2-3; D unresolved. CDR3 length equals 13 residues. V gave up 6 bases and J gave up 5 bases, with 12 bases separating them. Germline V CDR1 and CDR2: SEHNR, FQNEAQ (reference sequence). For the CDR3, the DNA is TGTGCCAGCAGATCATCTAGGAGAGATACGCAGTATTTT. This codes for CASRSSRRDTQYF.

The sample holds one count of this clone. The V call is TRBV6-5, the J call TRBJ1-3; D uncertain. The CDR3 totals 15 residues. CDR1 and CDR2 from the germline V gene are MNHEY and SVGAGI. Between the trimmed V and J ends, which lost 2 bases and 0 bases, there was a span of 8 bases. CDR3 loop: CASSYEGYSGNTIYF. DNA of the CDR3: TGTGCCAGCAGTTACGAGGGATACTCTGGAAACACCATATATTTT.

The DNA for the CDR3 is TGTGCCAGTAGGTCCGGGACGGAGTACACCGGGGAGCTGTTTTTT. Encoded protein: CASRSGTEYTGELFF. The chain carries TRBV19 and TRBJ2-2; TRBD1 or TRBD2 may be the D gene (5 bases each). Germline assignment: CDR1 LNHDA and CDR2 SQIVND (reference sequence). V lost 6 bases, J lost 3 bases, and 14 bases lay in between. There are 15 residues in the CDR3.

The CDR3 nucleotides read TGTGCCAGCAGTTTACAGCACAATGAGCAGTTCTTC. This encodes CASSLQHNEQFF. The V and J genes are TRBV12-3 or TRBV12-4 and TRBJ2-1; D is unresolved. The CDR3 is made up of 12 amino acids. V lost 2 bases and J lost 5, with 4 bases in between.

V and J are TRBV7-9 and TRBJ2-2, with 7 bases matching TRBD1. This CDR3 has 17 amino acids. Trimming cost V 1 base and J 4 bases; bases outside gene matches: 9. The germline V gene has CDR1 SEHNR and CDR2 FQNEAQ (reference sequence). The DNA for the CDR3 is TGTGCCAGCAGCTTAGTCGCGACAGGGAAGAGCACCGGGGAGCTGTTTTTT. Translated, it gives CASSLVATGKSTGELFF.